This T cell receptor beta chain was sequenced for a study of T cell repertoires in cytomegalovirus infection (dated 2019 in TCRdb). With respect to the entire study: Alongside well-studied HLA-B-restricted epitopes, the peptide stimulations were aimed at recently identified HLA-C-restricted CMV epitopes, whose presentation resists viral immunomodulation. Donor HLA type was relevant to the analysis, because carriage of CMV infection together with the matching HLA type was indicated by public TCR beta signatures.

The treatment or condition label, as the study defines it: in vitro stimulation with specific CMV peptide epitopes to enrich CMV-specific T cells. CDR1 and CDR2, looked up from the germline V gene, are MNHEY and SVGEGT. V is pared back by 7 bases and J by 7 bases, with 13 bases lying between the germline termini. The CDR3, from cysteine to phenylalanine, totals 12 residues. Only the CDR3 part of the read is kept: 36 bases, read in frame from the first base. Sequencing relied on an Illumina HiSeq 1500. TCRdb reanalyzed the raw reads on its own, using fastp at Q25 for trimming and MiXCR for clone calling, and kept in-frame beta chains. Rows are combined by CDR3 protein, so each entry shows the most common genes and DNA. The sample contains roughly 180,000 distinct CDR3 sequences, 20% to 25% of them found a single time. The ten biggest clones cover 25% of the sample. This clonotype is assessed as medium-sized (0.01 to 0.1%). Its specific antigen is unknown. Base qualities are not at hand, and no much larger clone is one base apart.

Results the study describes overall, beyond this receptor: Cumulative frequency of public TCR beta family members discriminated carriers of CMV infection plus the relevant HLA type in this cohort and an independent roughly 340-donor cohort. In the ex vivo response, HLA-C-restricted CMV-specific TCR beta clonotypes were dominant, and in two of eight donors the single most frequent clonotype came from this HLA-C-restricted group.

This material consisted of CD8+ T cells from cultured PBMCs, taken from culture after CMV antigen stimulation. The V and J segments used are TRBV6-2 or TRBV6-3 and TRBJ1-2, and TRBD1 may be the D gene, going by 6 matching bases. This clonotype was obtained from a human donor in good health (CMV status not recorded). Some clones in this sample may be carry-over from other donors' samples. The encoded CDR3 is CASTTRGFGYTF. The sequenced DNA is TGTGCCAGCACCACCAGGGGTTTTGGCTACACCTTC.